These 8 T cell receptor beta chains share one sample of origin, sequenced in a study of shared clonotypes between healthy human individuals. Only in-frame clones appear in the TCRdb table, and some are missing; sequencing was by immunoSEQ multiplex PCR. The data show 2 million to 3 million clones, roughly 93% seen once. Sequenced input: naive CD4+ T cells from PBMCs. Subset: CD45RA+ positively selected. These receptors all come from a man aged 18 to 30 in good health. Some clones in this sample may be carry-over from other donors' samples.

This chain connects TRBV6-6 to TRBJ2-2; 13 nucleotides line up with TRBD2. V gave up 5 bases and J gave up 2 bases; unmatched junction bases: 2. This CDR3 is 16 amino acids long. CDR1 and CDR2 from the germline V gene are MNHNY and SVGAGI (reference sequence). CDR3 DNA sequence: TGTGCCAGCAGTACTAGCGGGAGGGCCAACACCGGGGAGCTGTTTTTT. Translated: CASSTSGRANTGELFF.

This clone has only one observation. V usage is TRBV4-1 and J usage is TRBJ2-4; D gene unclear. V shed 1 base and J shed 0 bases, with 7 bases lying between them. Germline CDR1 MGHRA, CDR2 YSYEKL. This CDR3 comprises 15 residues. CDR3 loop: CASSQVDVAKNIQYF. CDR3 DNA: TGCGCCAGCAGCCAAGTCGATGTAGCCAAAAACATTCAGTACTTC.

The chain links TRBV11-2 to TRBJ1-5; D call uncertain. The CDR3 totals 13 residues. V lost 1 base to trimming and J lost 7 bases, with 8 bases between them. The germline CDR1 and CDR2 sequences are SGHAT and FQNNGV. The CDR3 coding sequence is TGTGCCAGCAGCTTAGTCCGGGGACAGCCCCAGCATTTT. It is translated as CASSLVRGQPQHF. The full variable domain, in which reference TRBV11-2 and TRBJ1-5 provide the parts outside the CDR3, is EAGVAQSPRYKIIEKRQSVAFWCNPISGHATLYWYQQILGQGPKLLIQFQNNGVVDDSQLPKDRFSAERLKGVDSTLKIQPAKLEDSAVYLCASSLVRGQPQHFGDGTRLSIL.

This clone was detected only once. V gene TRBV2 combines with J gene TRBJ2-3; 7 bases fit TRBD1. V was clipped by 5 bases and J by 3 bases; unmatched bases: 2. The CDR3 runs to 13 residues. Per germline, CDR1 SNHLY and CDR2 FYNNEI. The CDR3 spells CASSQQGTDTQYF. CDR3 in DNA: TGTGCCAGCAGTCAACAGGGGACAGATACGCAGTATTTT.

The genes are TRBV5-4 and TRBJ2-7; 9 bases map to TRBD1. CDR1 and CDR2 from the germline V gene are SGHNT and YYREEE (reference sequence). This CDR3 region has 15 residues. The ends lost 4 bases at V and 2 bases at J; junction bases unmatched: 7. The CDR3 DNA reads TGTGCCAGCAGCCCAGGGACAGGGCCCACCTACGAGCAGTACTTC. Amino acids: CASSPGTGPTYEQYF.

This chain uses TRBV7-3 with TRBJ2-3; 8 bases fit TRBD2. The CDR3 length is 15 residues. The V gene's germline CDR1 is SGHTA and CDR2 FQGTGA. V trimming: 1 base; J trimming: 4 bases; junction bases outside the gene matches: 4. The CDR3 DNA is TGTGCCAGCAGCTTAAACCGGGAGGGGTCAGATACGCAGTATTTT. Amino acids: CASSLNREGSDTQYF.

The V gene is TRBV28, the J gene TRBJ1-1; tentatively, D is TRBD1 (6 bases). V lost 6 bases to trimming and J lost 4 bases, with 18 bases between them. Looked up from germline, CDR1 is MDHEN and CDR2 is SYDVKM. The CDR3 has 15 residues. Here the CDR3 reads CASSNGKGVGTEAFF. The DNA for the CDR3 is TGTGCCAGCAGCAACGGGAAGGGGGTGGGCACTGAAGCTTTCTTT. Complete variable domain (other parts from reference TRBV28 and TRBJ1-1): DVKVTQSSRYLVKRTGEKVFLECVQDMDHENMFWYRQDPGLGLRLIYFSYDVKMKEKGDIPEGYSVSREKKERFSLILESASTNQTSMYLCASSNGKGVGTEAFFGQGTRLTVV.

The CDR3 is CARSDGRELDRDLADTQYF. CDR3 nucleotide sequence: TGTGCCAGAAGCGATGGCAGGGAGTTGGACAGGGATCTGGCAGATACGCAGTATTTT. The chain combines TRBV5-3 with TRBJ2-3; 8 nucleotides align to TRBD1. TRBV5-3 carries the ORF label, with uncertain function. The CDR3 covers 19 residues. V gave up 4 bases and J gave up 4 bases; unmatched junction bases: 20.